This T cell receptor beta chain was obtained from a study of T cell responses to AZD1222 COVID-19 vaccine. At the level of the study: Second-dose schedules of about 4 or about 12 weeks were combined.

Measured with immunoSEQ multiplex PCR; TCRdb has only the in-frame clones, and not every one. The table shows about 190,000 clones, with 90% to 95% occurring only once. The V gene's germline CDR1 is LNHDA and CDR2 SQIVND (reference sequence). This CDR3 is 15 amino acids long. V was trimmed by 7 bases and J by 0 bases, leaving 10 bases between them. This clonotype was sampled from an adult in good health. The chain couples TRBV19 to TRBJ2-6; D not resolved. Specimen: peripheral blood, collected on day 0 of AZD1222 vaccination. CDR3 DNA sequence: TGTGCCAGTACGTGGGCTTTCTCTGGGGCCAACGTCCTGACTTTC. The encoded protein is CASTWAFSGANVLTF.